Listed here are 26 T cell receptor beta chains from one sample, sequenced in a study of early T cells in non-severe SARS-CoV-2 infection. A single record per CDR3 protein comes from TCRdb applying MiXCR to the 5' RACE reads. The table includes about 70,000 distinct CDR3 sequences, 10% detected once. Sequenced here: whole blood, sampled at baseline. Every receptor here comes from an adult who was a healthcare worker with PCR-confirmed SARS-CoV-2 infection or an uninfected control (not recorded which).

This rearrangement joins TRBV10-3 to TRBJ2-3; either TRBD1 or TRBD2 may supply D (5 bases each). Per the germline V gene, CDR1 is ENHRY and CDR2 is SYGVKD. The CDR3 sequence is 14 residues long. Trimming pared 7 bases from V and 4 bases from J, leaving 15 bases between. CDR3 in amino acids: CAITPGLGADTQYF. CDR3 DNA sequence: TGTGCCATCACGCCAGGCTTGGGGGCAGATACGCAGTATTTT.

This clonotype was recorded at least ten times. This rearrangement joins TRBV24-1 to TRBJ1-5; D not certain. The germline gives CDR1 KGHDR, CDR2 SFDVKD. The CDR3 is made up of 14 amino acids. Trimming removed 6 bases at V and 4 bases at J, with 12 bases between. This CDR3 reads CATSFLAGNQPQHF. The CDR3 DNA reads as TGTGCCACCAGTTTTCTCGCCGGGAATCAGCCCCAGCATTTT.

This clonotype was seen only a few times. The rearrangement uses TRBV3-1 and TRBJ2-2; the D call may be TRBD1 or TRBD2 (5 bases each). Looked up from germline, CDR1 is LGHDT and CDR2 is YNNKEL (reference sequence). The CDR3 extends over 14 amino acids. V gave up 3 bases and J gave up 1 base, with 6 bases separating them. The CDR3 nucleotides read TGTGCCAGCAGCCAGGGGGAGAACACCGGGGAGCTGTTTTTT. It codes for CASSQGENTGELFF.

The sample holds a few counts of this clonotype. The V and J genes are TRBV7-8 and TRBJ1-5; D may be TRBD1 (5 bases). Deletions cut 1 base from V and 3 bases from J, with 7 bases between. This CDR3 comprises 14 residues. The germline gives CDR1 SGHVS, CDR2 FQNEAQ. CDR3 protein: CASSLGTNNQPQHF. The CDR3 DNA sequence: TGTGCCAGCAGCTTAGGGACAAACAATCAGCCCCAGCATTTT.

This clonotype was observed a few times. The J gene is TRBJ2-3, the V gene TRBV2, with TRBD1 matching over 7 bases. V shed 6 bases and J 6 bases; nucleotides not matched to a gene: 6. Per germline, CDR1 SNHLY and CDR2 FYNNEI. The CDR3 runs to 13 residues. This chain's CDR3 is CASRPDRPDTQYF. The CDR3 nucleotides are TGTGCCAGCAGGCCGGACAGGCCGGATACGCAGTATTTT.

This clonotype was counted ten times or more. This sequence joins TRBV7-6 and TRBJ2-4; D is ambiguous. V lost 9 bases to trimming and J lost 2 bases, with 17 bases between them. There are 15 residues in the CDR3. Germline CDR1 is SGHVS and CDR2 is FNYEAQ. The CDR3 here is CARPTPPWSKNIQYF. For the CDR3, the DNA is TGTGCCAGACCAACTCCTCCTTGGTCCAAAAACATTCAGTACTTC.

There are many counts of this clonotype. V and J are TRBV27 and TRBJ2-5; 9 bases align to TRBD2. Looked up from germline, CDR1 is MNHEY and CDR2 is SMNVEV (reference sequence). This CDR3 region has 15 residues. V lost 8 bases to trimming and J lost 1 base; unmatched junction nucleotides: 8. The CDR3: CASSETSGFQETQYF. In DNA form, the CDR3 reads TGTGCCAGCTCTGAGACTAGCGGATTCCAAGAGACCCAGTACTTC.

The V call is TRBV10-2, the J call TRBJ2-4; D may match TRBD1 or TRBD2 (5 bases each). Germline-derived CDR1 and CDR2 are WSHSY and SAAADI. V was clipped by 2 bases and J by 0 bases, with 14 bases between them. CDR3 size: 17 residues. The chain's CDR3 is CASSERAGRGAKNIQYF. For the CDR3, the DNA is TGCGCCAGCAGTGAGAGGGCAGGGAGAGGAGCCAAAAACATTCAGTACTTC.

This clonotype was observed once. V and J are TRBV28 and TRBJ2-3; 7 bases fit TRBD2. Germline-derived CDR1 and CDR2 are MDHEN and SYDVKM. The CDR3 is 14 amino acids. J was trimmed by 0 bases and V by 7 bases; bases with no gene match: 4. CDR3 DNA sequence: TGTGCCAGCACTTCTAGCGGTAGCACAGATACGCAGTATTTT. As protein: CASTSSGSTDTQYF. The full variable domain, with the rest looked up from reference TRBV28 and TRBJ2-3, is DVKVTQSSRYLVKRTGEKVFLECVQDMDHENMFWYRQDPGLGLRLIYFSYDVKMKEKGDIPEGYSVSREKKERFSLILESASTNQTSMYLCASTSSGSTDTQYFGPGTRLTVL.

The V call is TRBV5-6, the J call TRBJ2-1; possibly TRBD1 or TRBD2 for D (6 bases each). In germline, CDR1 is SGHDT, CDR2 YYEEEE. The CDR3 has 15 amino acids. V was pared by 4 bases and J by 7 bases, with 18 bases between. CDR3 sequence: CASSDGGRFVNEQFF. The DNA of the CDR3 is TGTGCCAGCAGCGATGGGGGGCGCTTTGTGAATGAGCAGTTCTTC.

This clonotype has just a few counts. The V call is TRBV6-1, the J call TRBJ2-7; D possibly corresponds to TRBD1 (6 bases). CDR3 length: 14 amino acids. The germline V gene encodes CDR1 MNHNS and CDR2 SASEGT. V was pared by 8 bases and J by 1 base, with 15 bases between. CDR3 DNA sequence: TGTGCCAGCGTACAGGGCAGTGTTTCCTACGAGCAGTACTTC. Translation: CASVQGSVSYEQYF.

The gene calls are TRBV5-1 and TRBJ1-1; D remains ambiguous. Germline CDR1 and CDR2: SGHRS and YFSETQ. Deletions cut 0 bases from V and 2 bases from J, with 8 bases between. The CDR3 length is 14 residues. DNA of the CDR3: TGCGCCAGCAGCTTGGTGCAGCTAAACACTGAAGCTTTCTTT. Protein sequence: CASSLVQLNTEAFF.

This clonotype came up many times. The chain joins TRBV25-1 to TRBJ2-5; perhaps TRBD2 as D (6 bases). CDR3 length: 15 amino acids. Germline V gives CDR1 MGHDK, CDR2 SYGVNS. Trimming took 1 base from V and 1 from J, leaving 10 bases between them. In DNA, the CDR3 is TGTGCCAGCAGTGAATTTGAGGGACTCCAAGAGACCCAGTACTTC. Residues: CASSEFEGLQETQYF.

There are many counts of this clonotype. The rearrangement links TRBV20-1 to TRBJ2-2; the D is unclear. Trimming removed 2 bases at V and 0 bases at J, with 10 bases between. CDR3 length: 15 residues. Per germline, CDR1 DFQATT and CDR2 SNEGSKA (reference sequence). Here the CDR3 reads CSARKSGTNTGELFF. The CDR3 nucleotides read TGCAGTGCTAGAAAGTCAGGCACGAACACCGGGGAGCTGTTTTTT.

This clonotype has a count of ten or more. The chain links TRBV2 to TRBJ2-3; no clear D gene. V lost 6 bases, J lost 1 base, and 14 bases lay in between. CDR3 size: 15 residues. Germline loops: CDR1 SNHLY, CDR2 FYNNEI. The chain's CDR3 is CASSLGPPGTDTQYF. The CDR3 region has the DNA TGTGCCAGCAGCCTCGGACCTCCCGGCACAGATACGCAGTATTTT.

This clonotype was seen many times. CDR3 in amino acids: CASSPGIYYEQFF. The CDR3 bases are TGTGCCAGCAGCCCCGGGATATACTATGAGCAGTTCTTC. The chain couples TRBV12-3 or TRBV12-4 to TRBJ2-1; a weak D match, TRBD2 (5 bases). The CDR3 extends over 13 amino acids. Trimming took off 6 bases at V and 8 bases at J, with 14 bases between the two ends.

In its sample, this clonotype was seen many times. The chain employs TRBV6-2 or TRBV6-3 and TRBJ2-5, with unresolved D. Germline CDR1 is MNHEY and CDR2 is SVGEGT. The germline V and J ends were trimmed by 4 bases and 0 bases, with 9 bases remaining between them. The CDR3 length is 14 residues. The CDR3, as DNA: TGTGCCAGCAGTTCGAGAAAGTACCAAGAGACCCAGTACTTC. Residues: CASSSRKYQETQYF.

The sample holds a few counts of this clonotype. The gene calls are TRBV19 and TRBJ2-7; 10 bases align to TRBD1. The V and J ends lost 5 bases and 6 bases, in that order; junction bases with no gene match: 7. The CDR3 spans 14 residues. The germline V gene has CDR1 LNHDA and CDR2 SQIVND (reference sequence). As DNA, the CDR3 is TGTGCCAGTAGTGCGGGACAGGGGTTTCTCGAGCAGTACTTC. The encoded protein is CASSAGQGFLEQYF.

The chain uses TRBV24-1 and TRBJ2-5; no clear D gene. This CDR3 has 12 residues. Trimming removed 1 base at V and 9 bases at J, with 8 bases between. The germline V gene has CDR1 KGHDR and CDR2 SFDVKD. CDR3 loop: CATSDFPGAQYF. In DNA, the CDR3 is TGTGCCACCAGTGATTTCCCAGGAGCCCAGTACTTC.

This clonotype has just a few counts. The V and J genes are TRBV5-4 and TRBJ2-1; D gene uncertain. Trimming removed 0 bases from V and 13 bases from J, with 14 bases in between. From germline, CDR1 is SGHNT and CDR2 YYREEE (reference sequence). The CDR3 is 13 residues long. Here the CDR3 reads CASSLAFSHVQFF. CDR3 bases: TGTGCCAGCAGCTTGGCTTTCTCCCACGTTCAGTTCTTC.

Ten or more counts support this clonotype. The rearrangement links TRBV28 to TRBJ2-3; D is unclear. Germline CDR1 and CDR2: MDHEN and SYDVKM. The CDR3 runs 14 residues. V shed 4 bases and J shed 4 bases, with 12 bases lying between them. CDR3 nucleotide sequence: TGTGCCAGCAGTTCGGCTAGTTTAGCAGATACGCAGTATTTT. This codes for CASSSASLADTQYF.

This clonotype showed up many times. This rearrangement joins TRBV5-1 to TRBJ1-1; 9 bases are shared with TRBD1. From germline, CDR1 is SGHRS and CDR2 YFSETQ. The CDR3 has 17 residues. With V trimmed by 4 bases and J by 0 bases, 10 bases remained unmatched. The CDR3 nucleotides are TGCGCCAGCAGCCTGGGGACAGGGAGAGGGATGAACACTGAAGCTTTCTTT. Its translation is CASSLGTGRGMNTEAFF.

The chain links TRBV7-9 to TRBJ2-2; D perhaps matches TRBD1 (5 bases). The CDR3 covers 15 residues. V was shortened by 1 base and J by 6 bases, with 12 bases between the two germline ends. Germline CDR1 SEHNR, CDR2 FQNEAQ (reference sequence). The CDR3 loop is CASSLGGHKAGELFF. CDR3 DNA: TGTGCCAGCAGCTTAGGTGGACACAAAGCCGGGGAGCTGTTTTTT.

Comment on this clonotype: Compared with germline, one end of the junction differs, possibly owing to a read error. The J gene is TRBJ2-2, the V gene TRBV7-9; D possibly corresponds to TRBD2 (5 bases). The CDR3 has 14 amino acids. Germline lookup yields CDR1 SEHNR and CDR2 FQNEAQ (reference sequence). DNA of the CDR3: TGTGCCAGCAGCTTAGCGGGAGCCACCGGGGAGCCGTTTTTT. It translates to CASSLAGATGEPFF.

This clonotype was picked up many times. This chain joins TRBV29-1 and TRBJ2-5; 9 nucleotides line up with TRBD1. Germline V gene lookup returns CDR1 SQVTM and CDR2 ANQGSEA. This CDR3 region has 14 residues. V trimming: 6 bases; J trimming: 5 bases; junction bases outside the gene matches: 10. CDR3 nucleotides: TGCAGCGTCGGTCGGGACAGGGTGTTCGAGACCCAGTACTTC. Translating it yields CSVGRDRVFETQYF.

This clonotype occurred many times. The CDR3 DNA reads TGTGCCTGGAGTGTACACCAGACGATGAACACTGAAGCTTTCTTT. Its translation: CAWSVHQTMNTEAFF. The rearrangement uses TRBV30 and TRBJ1-1; D gene uncertain. Deletions cut 0 bases from V and 0 bases from J, with 11 bases between. Germline lookup yields CDR1 GTSNPN and CDR2 SVGIG (reference sequence). The CDR3 is 15 residues long.